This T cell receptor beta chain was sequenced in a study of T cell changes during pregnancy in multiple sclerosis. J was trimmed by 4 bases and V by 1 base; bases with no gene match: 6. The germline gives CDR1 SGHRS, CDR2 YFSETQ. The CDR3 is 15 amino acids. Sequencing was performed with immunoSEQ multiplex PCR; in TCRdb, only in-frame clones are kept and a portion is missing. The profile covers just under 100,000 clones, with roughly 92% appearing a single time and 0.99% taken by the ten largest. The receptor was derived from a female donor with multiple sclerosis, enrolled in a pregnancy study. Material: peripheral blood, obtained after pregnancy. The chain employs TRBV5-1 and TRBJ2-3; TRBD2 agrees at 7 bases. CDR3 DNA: TGCGCCAGCAGCTTGACGGCTGGGGGGGCAGATACGCAGTATTTT. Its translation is CASSLTAGGADTQYF.